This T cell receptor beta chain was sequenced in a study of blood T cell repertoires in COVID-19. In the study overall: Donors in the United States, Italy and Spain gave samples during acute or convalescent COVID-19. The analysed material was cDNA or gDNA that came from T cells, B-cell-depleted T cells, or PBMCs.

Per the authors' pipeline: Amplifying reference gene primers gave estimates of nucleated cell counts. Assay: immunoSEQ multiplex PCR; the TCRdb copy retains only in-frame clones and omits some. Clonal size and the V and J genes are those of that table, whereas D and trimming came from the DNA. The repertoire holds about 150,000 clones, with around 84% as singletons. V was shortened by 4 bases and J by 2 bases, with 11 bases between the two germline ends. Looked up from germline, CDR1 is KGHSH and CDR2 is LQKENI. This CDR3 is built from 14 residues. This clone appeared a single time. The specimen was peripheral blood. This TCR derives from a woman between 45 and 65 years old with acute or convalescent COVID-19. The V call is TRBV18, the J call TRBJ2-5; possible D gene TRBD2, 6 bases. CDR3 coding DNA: TGTGCCAGCTCACTTAGCGGATATCAAGAGACCCAGTACTTC. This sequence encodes CASSLSGYQETQYF.